This passage covers 19 T cell receptor beta chains from one sample sequenced in a study of spatial heterogeneity in lung cancer. TCRdb redid the calling of the 5' RACE reads with MiXCR, one entry per CDR3 protein. The table shows more than 35,000 distinct CDR3 sequences, with 4% to 6% occurring only once. Sample time point: sample taken at primary tumor resection. Unsorted whole RNA of tumor, nontumor lung or frozen PBMC was sequenced. Sequenced material: PBMCs, taken at surgery. All receptors derive from a female donor with early-stage non-small cell lung cancer.

This clonotype was found a few times. This rearrangement joins TRBV7-2 to TRBJ2-3; no definite D call. The V end was cut by 5 bases, the J end by 4 bases, with 13 bases between. CDR1 and CDR2 from the germline V gene are SGHTA and FQGNSA. This CDR3 spans 14 amino acids. CDR3 loop: CASSPRLTADTQYF. The CDR3 DNA reads TGTGCCAGCAGCCCCCGGTTGACGGCAGATACGCAGTATTTT.

Ten or more counts support this clonotype. The V gene is TRBV7-2, the J gene TRBJ1-1; no reliable D call. Trimming removed 2 bases at V and 0 bases at J, with 4 bases between. CDR1 and CDR2 (germline): SGHTA, FQGNSA. CDR3 length: 13 amino acids. The CDR3 here is CASSLWVNTEAFF. CDR3 DNA sequence: TGTGCCAGCAGCTTATGGGTGAACACTGAAGCTTTCTTT.

The V gene is TRBV12-3 or TRBV12-4, the J gene TRBJ2-1, with D possibly being TRBD1 or TRBD2 (5 bases each). CDR3 length: 17 amino acids. V was cut by 6 bases and J by 1 base, with 19 bases left in between. The CDR3 reads CASSEAPGTDSYNEQFF. In nucleotides, the CDR3 is TGTGCCAGCAGCGAGGCACCCGGGACCGATTCCTACAATGAGCAGTTCTTC.

This clonotype was recorded many times. The chain is built from TRBV7-9 and TRBJ2-5; 7 bases align to TRBD1. The CDR3 length is 13 residues. Trimming removed 5 bases from V and 2 bases from J; junction bases left unmatched: 2. CDR1 SEHNR and CDR2 FQNEAQ come from the germline V gene (reference sequence). The CDR3 is CASSRGQQETQYF. CDR3 coding DNA: TGTGCCAGCAGCCGGGGACAGCAAGAGACCCAGTACTTC.

The chain has TRBV18 and TRBJ1-5; D is unclear. CDR1 KGHSH and CDR2 LQKENI come from the germline V gene. Trimming cost V 5 bases and J 4 bases, with 9 bases left between them. This CDR3 comprises 13 residues. CDR3 nucleotides: TGTGCCAGCTCAATCTATAAGAATCAGCCCCAGCATTTT. It is translated as CASSIYKNQPQHF. Full variable domain (remainder filled in from reference TRBV18 and TRBJ1-5): NAGVMQNPRHLVRRRGQEARLRCSPMKGHSHVYWYRQLPEEGLKFMVYLQKENIIDESGMPKERFSAEFPKEGPSILRIQQVVRGDSAAYFCASSIYKNQPQHFGDGTRLSIL.

This clonotype was detected ten times or more. J is TRBJ1-2 and V is TRBV24-1; 11 bases agree with TRBD1. Trimming at V came to 3 bases and at J to 7 bases, leaving 6 bases not matched to a gene. This CDR3 contains 15 residues. Germline values: CDR1 KGHDR, CDR2 SFDVKD. The chain's CDR3 is CATSDPGQGVGGYTF. Here the CDR3 DNA reads TGTGCCACCAGTGATCCGGGACAGGGGGTCGGTGGCTACACCTTC.

The table lists this clonotype with many counts. The chain is built from TRBV6-5 and TRBJ2-3; 8 bases are shared with TRBD2. This CDR3 contains 13 residues. Trimming at V came to 1 base and at J to 13 bases, leaving 7 bases not matched to a gene. Looked up from germline, CDR1 is MNHEY and CDR2 is SVGAGI. CDR3 sequence: CASSYYGTSIEYF. The DNA for the CDR3 is TGTGCCAGCAGTTACTACGGGACTAGTATCGAGTATTTT.

This clonotype was seen ten or more times. This chain's CDR3 is CASSQDPGTEETQYF. CDR3 bases: TGTGCCAGCAGCCAAGATCCCGGGACAGAAGAGACCCAGTACTTC. The chain is built from TRBV4-2 and TRBJ2-5; TRBD1 matches 7 bases. V lost 0 bases to trimming and J lost 3 bases; unmatched junction nucleotides: 4. Per germline, CDR1 LGHNA and CDR2 YNFKEQ. The CDR3 runs to 15 residues.

At least ten counts were recorded for this clonotype. This chain joins TRBV6-6 and TRBJ1-2; no clear D. The CDR3 is made up of 13 amino acids. Germline CDR1 is MNHNY and CDR2 is SVGAGI (reference sequence). V was shortened by 2 bases and J by 7 bases, with 11 bases between the two germline ends. CDR3 amino acids: CASSYGQDGGYTF. CDR3 in DNA: TGTGCCAGCAGTTACGGGCAGGACGGTGGCTACACCTTC.

This clonotype was observed at least ten times. The V and J genes are TRBV27 and TRBJ2-7; the match to TRBD2 covers 8 bases. Germline lookup yields CDR1 MNHEY and CDR2 SMNVEV (reference sequence). The CDR3 spans 15 residues. V dropped 6 bases and J dropped 0; count of bases not matched to a gene: 7. CDR3: CASRTTSAYSYEQYF. The CDR3, as DNA: TGTGCCAGCAGGACGACTAGCGCATACTCCTACGAGCAGTACTTC.

This clonotype was detected ten times or more. V usage is TRBV7-2 and J usage is TRBJ2-5; the D is unclear. CDR1 and CDR2 from the germline V gene are SGHTA and FQGNSA. Trimming stripped 0 bases from V and 5 bases from J, with 7 bases between. The CDR3 length is 13 residues. The CDR3 nucleotides are TGTGCCAGCAGCTTAGCGCCGCGGGAGACCCAGTACTTC. Protein sequence: CASSLAPRETQYF.

This clonotype was recorded many times. The chain uses TRBV20-1 and TRBJ2-3; tentatively, D is TRBD2 (6 bases). The ends were cut back, 7 bases at V and 0 bases at J, with 8 bases in the middle. Germline lookup yields CDR1 DFQATT and CDR2 SNEGSKA (reference sequence). The CDR3 runs 12 residues. CDR3 DNA sequence: TGCAGTGGGGGGAGGAGCACAGATACGCAGTATTTT. Translation gives CSGGRSTDTQYF.

This clonotype was recorded many times. The chain is built from TRBV5-1 and TRBJ2-3, with D possibly being TRBD1 or TRBD2 (7 bases each). This CDR3 spans 15 amino acids. Trimming removed 3 bases at V and 4 bases at J, with 15 bases between. Germline lookup yields CDR1 SGHRS and CDR2 YFSETQ. CDR3 DNA: TGCGCCAGCAGCTCAGCGGGACAGACAGCAGATACGCAGTATTTT. Residues: CASSSAGQTADTQYF.

This clonotype was detected ten times or more. The chain combines TRBV7-9 with TRBJ2-3; TRBD1 agrees at 10 bases. V lost 3 bases to trimming and J lost 0 bases; unmatched junction nucleotides: 3. Germline CDR1 reads SEHNR; CDR2 reads FQNEAQ (reference sequence). The CDR3 runs 16 residues. The CDR3 region is CASSLGQGPSTDTQYF. The CDR3 region has the DNA TGTGCCAGCAGCTTGGGACAGGGGCCAAGCACAGATACGCAGTATTTT. Variable domain in full (rest from reference TRBV7-9 and TRBJ2-3): DTGVSQNPRHKITKRGQNVTFRCDPISEHNRLYWYRQTLGQGPEFLTYFQNEAQLEKSRLLSDRFSAERPKGSFSTLEIQRTEQGDSAMYLCASSLGQGPSTDTQYFGPGTRLTVL.

This clonotype has more than one count but fewer than ten. The J gene is TRBJ2-2, the V gene TRBV10-3; 11 bases are shared with TRBD2. The CDR3 contains 17 residues. Trimming at V came to 2 bases and at J to 6 bases, leaving 8 bases not matched to a gene. Germline CDR1 reads ENHRY; CDR2 reads SYGVKD. This chain's CDR3 is CAISEGTSGSRAGELFF. CDR3 nucleotides: TGTGCCATCAGTGAGGGAACTAGCGGGAGTCGTGCCGGGGAGCTGTTTTTT.

This clonotype was observed at least ten times. J is TRBJ2-7 and V is TRBV6-2 or TRBV6-3; D unclear. Germline CDR1 is MNHEY and CDR2 is SVGEGT. V lost 6 bases to trimming and J lost 6 bases, with 15 bases between them. CDR3 length: 13 amino acids. CDR3 residues: CASRTWVASEQYF. The CDR3 nucleotides are TGTGCCAGCAGGACATGGGTCGCAAGCGAGCAGTACTTC.

This clonotype was recorded at least ten times. This chain connects TRBV7-9 to TRBJ2-5, with no clear D. Germline CDR1 and CDR2: SEHNR and FQNEAQ (reference sequence). CDR3 length: 14 amino acids. Between the trimmed V and J ends, which lost 5 bases and 5 bases, there was a span of 15 bases. In DNA, the CDR3 is TGTGCCAGCAGCCCAAGGGCCTCGGAGGAGACCCAGTACTTC. It is translated as CASSPRASEETQYF.

There are many counts of this clonotype. The DNA of the CDR3 is TGTGCCAGCAGCGTAGCAGTGGGGTCTAGCACTGAAGCTTTCTTT. This sequence encodes CASSVAVGSSTEAFF. The chain is built from TRBV9 and TRBJ1-1; no clear D. Germline-derived CDR1 and CDR2 are SGDLS and YYNGEE. V lost 0 bases and J 4 bases, leaving 13 bases between the germline ends. CDR3 length: 15 residues.

This clonotype was counted between two and nine times. DNA for the CDR3: TGCGCCAGCAGCCGTTTAGCTCAGGACACCGGGGAGCTGTTTTTT. It translates to CASSRLAQDTGELFF. The rearrangement uses TRBV5-1 and TRBJ2-2; D is uncertain. This CDR3 is built from 15 residues. V was trimmed by 4 bases and J by 3 bases, leaving 13 bases between them. In germline, CDR1 is SGHRS, CDR2 YFSETQ.